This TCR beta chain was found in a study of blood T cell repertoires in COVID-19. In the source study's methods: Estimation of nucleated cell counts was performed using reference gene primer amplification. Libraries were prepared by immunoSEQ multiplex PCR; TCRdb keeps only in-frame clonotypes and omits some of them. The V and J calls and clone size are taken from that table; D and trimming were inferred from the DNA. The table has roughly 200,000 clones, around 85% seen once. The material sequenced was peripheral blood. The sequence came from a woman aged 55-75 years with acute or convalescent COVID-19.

The CDR3 region is CATEATGSGPYGYTF. In DNA, the CDR3 is TGTGCCACCGAAGCTACAGGGTCGGGGCCTTATGGCTACACCTTC. The V and J genes are TRBV7-9 and TRBJ1-2; tentative D call: TRBD1 (6 bases). Trimming took off 10 bases at V and 5 bases at J, with 23 bases between the two ends. Germline CDR1 is SEHNR and CDR2 is FQNEAQ (reference sequence). The CDR3 is 15 residues long.